What follows are 19 T cell receptor beta chains derived from one specimen sequenced in a study of blood T cell repertoires in COVID-19. Profiled with immunoSEQ multiplex PCR; TCRdb holds only in-frame clones, not every one. Of roughly 330,000 clones listed, 80% to 90% are singletons. Sequencing was done on a sample of PBMCs or T cells enriched from blood (not recorded which). These receptor sequences come from a young man who had recovered from COVID-19.

J is TRBJ1-2 and V is TRBV28; 8 nucleotides align to TRBD1. V was pared by 7 bases and J by 4 bases, with 11 bases of the junction left unmatched. This CDR3 has 15 amino acids. Per germline, CDR1 MDHEN and CDR2 SYDVKM. CDR3 in amino acids: CASTRPTGGAYGYTF. The DNA for the CDR3 is TGTGCCAGCACCCGCCCCACAGGGGGTGCCTATGGCTACACCTTC.

V and J are TRBV1 and TRBJ1-6; the D call TRBD1 from the table was never checked on the DNA. TRBV1 is shown as a pseudogene. CDR3 length equals 14 residues. This CDR3 reads CTSSQGAVGSPLHF. In DNA form, the CDR3 reads TGCACCAGCAGCCAGGGGGCGGTAGGCTCACCCCTCCACTTT.

The chain recombines TRBV19 with TRBJ2-7, with 7 bases that match TRBD1. With V trimmed by 1 base and J by 2 bases, 5 bases remained unmatched. This CDR3 contains 15 residues. Germline V lookup: CDR1 LNHDA, CDR2 SQIVND (reference sequence). The CDR3 DNA reads TGTGCCAGTAGTATAGGGACAGGACTTCCCTACGAGCAGTACTTC. Residues: CASSIGTGLPYEQYF.

V usage is TRBV3-1 (or the pseudogene TRBV3-2) and J usage is TRBJ2-7; D perhaps matches TRBD1 (5 bases). CDR3 length: 13 amino acids. Germline V gives CDR1 LGHDT, CDR2 YNNKEL (reference sequence). Trimming shortened V by 4 bases and J by 2 bases, and 9 bases separated the two germline ends. The CDR3 nucleotides are TGTGCCAGCAGCCCACCAGGGCCCTACGAGCAGTACTTC. This encodes CASSPPGPYEQYF.

The chain joins TRBV6-6 to TRBJ2-2, with D unresolved. This CDR3 spans 16 amino acids. Germline CDR1 MNHNY, CDR2 SVGAGI (reference sequence). Trimming shortened V by 5 bases and J by 4 bases, and 17 bases separated the two germline ends. The CDR3 DNA is TGTGCCAGCAGTCACAGACGTCGACAATCCACCGGGGAGCTGTTTTTT. Amino acid sequence: CASSHRRRQSTGELFF.

The rearrangement uses TRBV12-2 and TRBJ2-7; the table's TRBD2 call for D was not verified on the DNA. TRBV12-2 is tagged as a pseudogene. The CDR3 is 18 residues long. CDR3 sequence: CASRLAVPGIWTLYEQYF. As DNA, the CDR3 is TGTGCAAGTCGCTTAGCGGTCCCGGGGATATGGACCCTCTACGAGCAGTACTTC.

This sequence joins TRBV10-3 and TRBJ2-1, with 9 bases matching TRBD2. With V trimmed by 2 bases and J by 3 bases, 17 bases remained unmatched. Germline V gene sequence: CDR1 ENHRY, CDR2 SYGVKD. The length of the CDR3 is 20 residues. This CDR3 reads CAISEELAGGYIGDYNEQFF. The CDR3 bases are TGTGCCATCAGTGAGGAACTAGCGGGTGGGTATATTGGGGACTACAATGAGCAGTTCTTC.

This clone was found once. The chain combines TRBV19 with TRBJ1-5; possibly TRBD1 for D (6 bases). The CDR3 length is 16 residues. V was cut by 4 bases and J by 5 bases, with 18 bases left in between. CDR1 LNHDA and CDR2 SQIVND come from the germline V gene (reference sequence). The CDR3 nucleotides read TGTGCCAGTAGTAATGCGGCAGGGGAGTCGCATCAGCCCCAGCATTTT. Amino acids: CASSNAAGESHQPQHF.

This chain connects TRBV12-3 or TRBV12-4 to TRBJ2-7; D possibly corresponds to TRBD2 (5 bases). This CDR3 comprises 11 residues. V was shortened by 8 bases and J by 0 bases, with 5 bases between the two germline ends. The CDR3 is CASGSSYEQYF. CDR3 DNA: TGTGCCAGCGGGAGCTCCTACGAGCAGTACTTC.

The chain carries TRBV2 and TRBJ2-4; D is possibly TRBD1 (5 bases). Germline CDR1 SNHLY, CDR2 FYNNEI. The V and J ends lost 7 bases and 0 bases respectively, with 13 bases between them. The CDR3 extends over 15 amino acids. CDR3 sequence (DNA): TGTGCCAGCATTAATACAGGAATAGCCAAAAACATTCAGTACTTC. Protein sequence: CASINTGIAKNIQYF.

This chain joins TRBV15 and TRBJ1-2, with a weak D call TRBD1 (6 bases). The ends were cut back, 1 base at V and 3 bases at J, with 9 bases in the middle. The CDR3 length is 14 residues. Germline V gene lookup returns CDR1 LNHNV and CDR2 YYDKDF (reference sequence). The CDR3 coding sequence is TGTGCCACCAGCAGAGGGCAGGGGTACTATGGCTACACCTTC. Protein: CATSRGQGYYGYTF.

V usage is TRBV10-1 and J usage is TRBJ2-7; D call uncertain. The V end lost 3 bases, the J end lost 5 bases, and 11 bases lay between the germline ends. The CDR3 has 13 residues. Germline-derived CDR1 and CDR2 are WNHNN and SYGVQD (reference sequence). The CDR3 loop is CASSDPPRDEQYF. The CDR3 bases are TGCGCCAGCAGTGACCCCCCTCGCGACGAGCAGTACTTC.

The V call is TRBV7-2, the J call TRBJ2-7, with TRBD2 matching 7 bases. Germline loops: CDR1 SGHTA, CDR2 FQGNSA. V was pared by 3 bases and J by 5 bases, with 4 bases of the junction left unmatched. CDR3 length: 13 residues. The CDR3 nucleotides are TGTGCCAGCAGCTTTACTAGCGAGCACGAGCAGTACTTC. This translates into CASSFTSEHEQYF.

The chain links TRBV2 to TRBJ1-6, with 7 nucleotides matching TRBD1. The V gene end was trimmed by 6 bases and the J gene end by 4 bases; junction bases not matched to a gene: 6. The length of the CDR3 is 15 residues. Germline V lookup: CDR1 SNHLY, CDR2 FYNNEI. CDR3 protein: CASRSRGQYNSPLHF. The DNA for the CDR3 is TGTGCCAGCAGATCCCGGGGACAGTATAATTCACCCCTCCACTTT. The full variable domain, completed using reference TRBV2 and TRBJ1-6, is EPEVTQTPSHQVTQMGQEVILRCVPISNHLYFYWYRQILGQKVEFLVSFYNNEISEKSEIFDDQFSVERPDGSNFTLKIRSTKLEDSAMYFCASRSRGQYNSPLHFGNGTRLTVT.

The gene calls are TRBV21-1 and TRBJ2-6; the table's D call of TRBD1 was not tested on the DNA. TRBV21-1 is a documented pseudogene. The CDR3 totals 15 residues. CDR3: CASSKADTGANVLTF. CDR3 DNA: TGTGCCAGCAGCAAAGCAGACACTGGGGCCAACGTCCTGACTTTC.

CDR3 bases: TGTGCCAGCAGTGCAGGGACAACTAATGAAAAACTGTTTTTT. Amino acids: CASSAGTTNEKLFF. V and J are TRBV2 and TRBJ1-4; D possibly corresponds to TRBD1 (5 bases). The germline V gene has CDR1 SNHLY and CDR2 FYNNEI. The CDR3 totals 14 residues. V was trimmed by 4 bases and J by 0 bases, leaving 6 bases between them. The full variable domain, completed using reference TRBV2 and TRBJ1-4, is EPEVTQTPSHQVTQMGQEVILRCVPISNHLYFYWYRQILGQKVEFLVSFYNNEISEKSEIFDDQFSVERPDGSNFTLKIRSTKLEDSAMYFCASSAGTTNEKLFFGSGTQLSVL.

Only a few counts were recorded for this clone. The chain joins TRBV19 to TRBJ2-7; tentatively, D is TRBD2 (5 bases). The germline V gene has CDR1 LNHDA and CDR2 SQIVND (reference sequence). The CDR3 extends over 13 amino acids. V lost 5 bases, J lost 0 bases, and 8 bases lay in between. This CDR3 reads CASSVGDSYEQYF. For the CDR3, the DNA is TGTGCCAGTAGTGTCGGGGACTCCTACGAGCAGTACTTC.

Remarks on this clone: In the same sample, other DNA sequences code for this CDR3. The chain carries TRBV5-1 and TRBJ2-1; the match to TRBD1 covers 11 bases. The germline V gene encodes CDR1 SGHRS and CDR2 YFSETQ. The CDR3 is 15 amino acids. With V trimmed by 3 bases and J by 2 bases, 1 base remained unmatched. This CDR3 reads CASSSGQGAYNEQFF. The CDR3 DNA reads TGCGCCAGCAGCTCGGGACAGGGGGCCTACAATGAGCAGTTCTTC.

This clone was picked up many times. The chain joins TRBV25-1 to TRBJ2-3; TRBD1 agrees at 9 bases. V lost 4 bases, J lost 3 bases, and 2 bases stayed unmatched. Germline V gives CDR1 MGHDK, CDR2 SYGVNS. This CDR3 comprises 14 residues. The CDR3 is CASSGTGVTDTQYF. As DNA, the CDR3 is TGTGCCAGCAGTGGGACAGGGGTAACAGATACGCAGTATTTT.